This T cell receptor beta chain was observed in a study of cytomegalovirus exposure and HLA in healthy donors. The sample holds one count of this clone. This same CDR3 is encoded by further DNA sequences in the sample. The PCR employed 60 Vbeta primers together with 13 Jbeta primers. Measured with immunoSEQ multiplex PCR; TCRdb has only the in-frame clones, and not every one. The table lists about 190,000 clones, 60% to 80% of them singletons. From germline, CDR1 is MDHEN and CDR2 SYDVKM. With V trimmed by 2 bases and J by 3 bases, 3 bases remained unmatched. The length of the CDR3 is 15 residues. The chain employs TRBV28 and TRBJ2-3, with 9 bases aligning to TRBD1. The specimen sequenced was PBMCs. This TCR came from a woman in her thirties in good health and CMV-seropositive. CDR3 DNA: TGTGCCAGCAGTTTAGACAGGGGGAGTACAGATACGCAGTATTTT. It codes for CASSLDRGSTDTQYF.